These 17 T cell receptor beta chains were all obtained from the same sample, sequenced in a study of T cell responses to AZD1222 COVID-19 vaccine. TCRdb's table, derived via immunoSEQ multiplex PCR, lists solely in-frame clones and lacks some. This sample carries about 120,000 clones, around 93% of them seen once, and the ten largest clones take 6% to 9%. Here the sequenced sample was peripheral blood, taken 28 days after the second AZD1222 dose. The source is an adult who received the AZD1222 COVID-19 vaccine.

CDR3 amino acids: CASSPVRYEQYF. DNA for the CDR3: TGTGCCAGCTCACCAGTCCGATACGAGCAGTACTTC. The chain has TRBV18 and TRBJ2-7; D is undetermined. The V gene's germline CDR1 is KGHSH and CDR2 LQKENI. V lost 2 bases, J lost 4 bases, and 6 bases lay in between. This CDR3 is built from 12 residues.

The genes are TRBV20-1 and TRBJ2-1; D gene ambiguous. The germline gives CDR1 DFQATT, CDR2 SNEGSKA (reference sequence). This CDR3 is 15 amino acids long. V was shortened by 3 bases and J by 0 bases, with 12 bases between the two germline ends. The CDR3 nucleotides read TGCAGTGCTAGTGGGTCTTCTAGCTCCTACAATGAGCAGTTCTTC. Translated: CSASGSSSSYNEQFF.

The DNA of the CDR3 is TGTGCCAGCAGAGGGGTTATCGGCACTGAAGCTTTCTTT. Translated, it gives CASRGVIGTEAFF. This chain uses TRBV5-5 with TRBJ1-1; possibly TRBD1 for D (5 bases). This CDR3 comprises 13 residues. Trimming took 5 bases from V and 4 from J, leaving 12 bases between them. The germline CDR1 and CDR2 sequences are SGHKS and YYEKEE (reference sequence).

Here the CDR3 reads CASSITSGRVNTEQYF. The CDR3 region has the DNA TGTGCCAGTAGTATTACTAGCGGGAGGGTTAACACCGAGCAGTACTTC. The chain couples TRBV19 to TRBJ2-7; TRBD2 aligns across 13 bases. V was pared by 3 bases and J by 6 bases, with 8 bases of the junction left unmatched. Looked up from germline, CDR1 is LNHDA and CDR2 is SQIVND (reference sequence). This CDR3 region has 16 residues.

J is TRBJ2-1 and V is TRBV10-1; 9 nucleotides align to TRBD2. CDR1 is WNHNN, CDR2 SYGVQD, per germline (reference sequence). V trimming: 6 bases; J trimming: 4 bases; junction bases outside the gene matches: 10. This CDR3 is 16 amino acids long. Here the CDR3 DNA reads TGCGCCAGCAGCAAATCCTTGGGACTAGCATACAATGAGCAGTTCTTC. Encoded protein: CASSKSLGLAYNEQFF.

J is TRBJ1-1 and V is TRBV3-1 (or the pseudogene TRBV3-2); the D gene is possibly TRBD1 (6 bases). The V and J ends lost 4 bases and 8 bases respectively, with 8 bases between them. Germline V gene sequence: CDR1 LGHDT, CDR2 YNNKEL (reference sequence). CDR3 size: 11 residues. DNA of the CDR3: TGTGCCAGCAGCCCCGGGACAGAAGCTTTCTTT. This encodes CASSPGTEAFF.

This rearrangement joins TRBV15 to TRBJ2-1, with 7 bases identical to TRBD1. V shed 6 bases and J 6 bases; nucleotides not matched to a gene: 8. This CDR3 comprises 14 residues. CDR1 is LNHNV and CDR2 is YYDKDF in the germline V gene (reference sequence). In nucleotides, the CDR3 is TGTGCCACCAGAAGGGACAGTCCCTTCAATGAGCAGTTCTTC. This encodes CATRRDSPFNEQFF.

The chain couples TRBV14 to TRBJ1-2; tentative D call: TRBD1 (6 bases). Trimming removed 4 bases at V and 1 base at J, with 10 bases between. This CDR3 spans 14 amino acids. The germline gives CDR1 SGHDN, CDR2 FVKESK. The CDR3 coding sequence is TGTGCCAGCAGCCCCCGGGACATTAACTATGGCTACACCTTC. It is translated as CASSPRDINYGYTF.

This clone was observed once. This chain connects TRBV20-1 to TRBJ2-2; 7 nucleotides line up with TRBD1. The CDR3 is 14 residues long. Trimming cost V 3 bases and J 8 bases; bases outside gene matches: 9. Germline V CDR1 and CDR2: DFQATT, SNEGSKA (reference sequence). The CDR3 spells CSASRGPLFGELFF. The CDR3 nucleotides read TGCAGTGCTAGTAGGGGGCCCTTATTTGGGGAGCTGTTTTTT.

The J gene is TRBJ1-5, the V gene TRBV28, with unresolved D. The CDR3 is made up of 15 amino acids. Trimming took 0 bases from V and 4 from J, leaving 10 bases between them. Germline-derived CDR1 and CDR2 are MDHEN and SYDVKM. CDR3 bases: TGTGCCAGCAGTTTATGGTTAGCAGAGAATCAGCCCCAGCATTTT. This sequence encodes CASSLWLAENQPQHF.

The chain uses TRBV19 and TRBJ1-1; D is uncertain. The germline gives CDR1 LNHDA, CDR2 SQIVND (reference sequence). The CDR3 extends over 12 amino acids. V was clipped by 4 bases and J by 7 bases, with 10 bases between them. In DNA form, the CDR3 reads TGTGCCAGTAGTAGAACGGACGGTGAAGCTTTCTTT. This translates into CASSRTDGEAFF.

CDR3 loop: CATSRYPGTADYEQYF. CDR3 in DNA: TGTGCCACCAGCAGATACCCCGGGACAGCGGACTACGAGCAGTACTTC. The chain is built from TRBV15 and TRBJ2-7; 7 nucleotides line up with TRBD1. The germline V gene encodes CDR1 LNHNV and CDR2 YYDKDF (reference sequence). V was pared by 2 bases and J by 3 bases, with 10 bases of the junction left unmatched. The CDR3 totals 16 residues. The full variable domain, rest sourced from reference TRBV15 and TRBJ2-7, is DAMVIQNPRYQVTQFGKPVTLSCSQTLNHNVMYWYQQKSSQAPKLLFHYYDKDFNNEADTPDNFQSRRPNTSFCFLDIRSPGLGDTAMYLCATSRYPGTADYEQYFGPGTRLTVT.

The gene calls are TRBV6-4 and TRBJ2-1; D tentatively reads TRBD1 or TRBD2 (5 bases each). Germline-derived CDR1 and CDR2 are MRHNA and SNTAGT. V was trimmed by 2 bases and J by 1 base, leaving 6 bases between them. This CDR3 is 14 amino acids long. CDR3 bases: TGTGCCAGCAGTGACGGGGGTTCCTACAATGAGCAGTTCTTC. Encoded protein: CASSDGGSYNEQFF.

V is TRBV6-1 and J is TRBJ2-7, with 8 bases identical to TRBD1. With 7 bases clipped from V and 1 base from J, the junction kept 9 bases outside the gene matches. Per germline, CDR1 MNHNS and CDR2 SASEGT. This CDR3 has 15 amino acids. Here the CDR3 DNA reads TGTGCCAGCACTCAAGGACAGGGCCCATCCTACGAGCAGTACTTC. This sequence encodes CASTQGQGPSYEQYF.

The V gene is TRBV6-5, the J gene TRBJ1-5; D remains unclear. Germline V gene sequence: CDR1 MNHEY, CDR2 SVGAGI. CDR3 length: 12 residues. V was clipped by 5 bases and J by 4 bases, with 6 bases between them. The CDR3 is CASSKLNQPQHF. The CDR3 region has the DNA TGTGCCAGCAGTAAACTAAATCAGCCCCAGCATTTT.

This CDR3 is CASSGPLTEAFF. In DNA form, the CDR3 reads TGTGCCAGCAGTGGGCCTTTGACTGAAGCTTTCTTT. The chain has TRBV12-3 or TRBV12-4 and TRBJ1-1, with D hard to call. The germline V and J ends were trimmed by 5 bases and 5 bases, with 9 bases remaining between them. The CDR3 covers 12 residues.

The chain is built from TRBV28 and TRBJ1-5; weak D call: TRBD1 (5 bases). Trimming cost V 2 bases and J 5 bases, with 10 bases left between them. This CDR3 is 14 amino acids long. The germline V gene has CDR1 MDHEN and CDR2 SYDVKM. The CDR3 reads CASSLVGGDQPQHF. The DNA for the CDR3 is TGTGCCAGCAGTTTAGTAGGAGGGGATCAGCCCCAGCATTTT.